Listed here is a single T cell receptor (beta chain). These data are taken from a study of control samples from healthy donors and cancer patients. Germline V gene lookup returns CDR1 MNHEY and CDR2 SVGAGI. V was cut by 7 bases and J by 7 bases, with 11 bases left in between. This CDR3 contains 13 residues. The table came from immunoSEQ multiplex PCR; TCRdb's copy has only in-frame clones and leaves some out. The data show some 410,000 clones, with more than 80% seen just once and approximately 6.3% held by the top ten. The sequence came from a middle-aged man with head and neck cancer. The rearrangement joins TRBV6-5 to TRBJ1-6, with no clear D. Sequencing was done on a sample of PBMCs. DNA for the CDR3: TGTGCCAGCACCCCGACTAGAAATTCACCCCTCCACTTT. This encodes CASTPTRNSPLHF.